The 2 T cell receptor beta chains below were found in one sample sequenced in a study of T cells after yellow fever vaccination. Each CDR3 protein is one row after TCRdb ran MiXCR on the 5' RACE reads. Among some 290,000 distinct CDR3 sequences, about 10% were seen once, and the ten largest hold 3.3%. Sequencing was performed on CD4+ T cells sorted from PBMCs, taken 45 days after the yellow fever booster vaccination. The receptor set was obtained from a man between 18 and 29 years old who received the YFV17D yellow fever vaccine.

Written as DNA, the CDR3 is TGTGCCAGCAGTTACTTTAGGACAGGGGGATGGACCGGGGAGCTGTTTTTT. Protein product: CASSYFRTGGWTGELFF. This chain connects TRBV6-6 to TRBJ2-2; 10 bases map to TRBD1. Germline V gene lookup returns CDR1 MNHNY and CDR2 SVGAGI (reference sequence). This CDR3 is built from 17 residues. V shed 1 base and J 5 bases; nucleotides not matched to a gene: 7.

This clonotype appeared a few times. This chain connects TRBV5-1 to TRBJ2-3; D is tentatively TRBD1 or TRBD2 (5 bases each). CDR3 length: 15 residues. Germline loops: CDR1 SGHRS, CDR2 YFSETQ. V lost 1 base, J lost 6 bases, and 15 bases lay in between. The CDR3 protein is CASSLSGVGVDTQYF. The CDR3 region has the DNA TGCGCCAGCAGCTTGTCCGGGGTGGGGGTCGATACGCAGTATTTT.